This passage covers 7 T cell receptor beta chains from one sample sequenced in a study of Graves' ophthalmopathy and Graves' hyperthyroidism. From RNA, the CDR3 regions of TCR beta chains were amplified and sequenced. Amplification began with first-round RT-PCR using HTBI primers, then second-round multiplex PCR was performed. One entry per CDR3 protein, called by TCRdb with MiXCR from the multiplex PCR reads. The sample carries over 200,000 distinct CDR3 sequences, about 32% recorded once. Sequencing was carried out using peripheral blood. The receptor set was obtained from a man aged 50 to 59 with Graves' ophthalmopathy.

This clonotype was seen many times. The rearrangement joins TRBV20-1 to TRBJ2-7; 14 nucleotides match TRBD2. The J segment lost 4 bases and the V segment lost 5 bases, leaving 4 bases of the junction unmatched. The CDR3 is made up of 14 amino acids. Germline assignment: CDR1 DFQATT and CDR2 SNEGSKA (reference sequence). CDR3 protein: CSAVGLAGAYEQYF. DNA for the CDR3: TGCAGTGCTGTGGGACTAGCGGGAGCTTACGAGCAGTACTTC.

The sample holds many counts of this clonotype. V and J are TRBV7-2 and TRBJ2-7; 7 bases fit TRBD1. V shed 1 base, J shed 4 bases, and the junction held 13 bases outside the gene matches. Germline CDR1 is SGHTA and CDR2 is FQGNSA. The CDR3 has 17 residues. CDR3 nucleotides: TGTGCCAGCAGCTTAGATGGGGACAGCCATGGACTGTACGAGCAGTACTTC. Translating it yields CASSLDGDSHGLYEQYF.

The sample holds many counts of this clonotype. The chain carries TRBV2 and TRBJ1-5; D not certain. Germline CDR1 is SNHLY and CDR2 is FYNNEI. The V gene lost 7 bases and the J gene lost 2 bases, with 9 bases spanning the gap. The CDR3 is 13 amino acids. CDR3 sequence reads: CASTTYGNQPQHF. The CDR3 DNA follows: TGTGCCAGCACCACGTATGGCAATCAGCCCCAGCATTTT.

This clonotype was found many times. The chain couples TRBV10-3 to TRBJ1-2; no firm D call. In germline, CDR1 is ENHRY, CDR2 SYGVKD. The CDR3 extends over 15 amino acids. V dropped 6 bases and J dropped 0 bases, with 14 bases sitting between them. CDR3 loop: CAIRVSLTSNYGYTF. The CDR3 DNA sequence: TGTGCCATCAGGGTCAGTCTCACCTCTAACTATGGCTACACCTTC.

This chain joins TRBV7-8 and TRBJ2-2, with D perhaps given as TRBD1 or TRBD2 (6 bases each). Germline CDR1 reads SGHVS; CDR2 reads FQNEAQ. The germline V and J ends were trimmed by 8 bases and 6 bases, with 16 bases remaining between them. The CDR3 runs to 14 residues. In DNA form, the CDR3 reads TGTGCCAGCGGGGGGACAACCCTCGCCGGGGAGCTGTTTTTT. This codes for CASGGTTLAGELFF. Complete variable domain (other parts from reference TRBV7-8 and TRBJ2-2): GAGVSQSPRYKVAKRGQDVALRCDPISGHVSLFWYQQALGQGPEFLTYFQNEAQLDKSGLPSDRFFAERPEGSVSTLKIQRTQQEDSAVYLCASGGTTLAGELFFGEGSRLTVL.

This clonotype was found many times. The genes are TRBV4-2 and TRBJ2-4; a possible D gene is TRBD2 (6 bases). Germline assignment: CDR1 LGHNA and CDR2 YNFKEQ. CDR3 size: 15 residues. Trimming stripped 4 bases from V and 9 bases from J, with 19 bases between. CDR3 region: CASSPDNILGGIQYF. CDR3 DNA: TGTGCCAGCAGCCCGGACAATATACTCGGGGGCATTCAGTACTTC.

The chain is built from TRBV12-3 or TRBV12-4 and TRBJ1-2; D might be TRBD1 (5 bases). V lost 7 bases and J 4 bases, leaving 19 bases between the germline ends. The length of the CDR3 is 15 residues. CDR3 DNA: TGTGCCAGCACTAAGCCGGGGGGTATTGGCTATGGCTACACCTTC. This codes for CASTKPGGIGYGYTF.